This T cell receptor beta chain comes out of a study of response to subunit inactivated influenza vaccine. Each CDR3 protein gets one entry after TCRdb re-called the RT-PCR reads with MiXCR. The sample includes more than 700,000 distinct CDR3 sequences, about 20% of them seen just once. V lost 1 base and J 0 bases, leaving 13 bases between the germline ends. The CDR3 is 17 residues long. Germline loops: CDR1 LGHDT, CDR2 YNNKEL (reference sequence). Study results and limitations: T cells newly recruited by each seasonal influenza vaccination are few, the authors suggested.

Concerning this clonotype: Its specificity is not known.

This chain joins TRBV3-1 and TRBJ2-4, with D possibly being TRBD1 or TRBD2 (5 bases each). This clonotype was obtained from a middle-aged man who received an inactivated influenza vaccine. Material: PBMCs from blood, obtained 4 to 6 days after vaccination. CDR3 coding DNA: TGTGCCAGCAGCCAAGGGGGACGGAGACTAGCCAAAAACATTCAGTACTTC. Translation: CASSQGGRRLAKNIQYF. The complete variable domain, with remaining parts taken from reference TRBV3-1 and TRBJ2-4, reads DTAVSQTPKYLVTQMGNDKSIKCEQNLGHDTMYWYKQDSKKFLKIMFSYNNKELIINETVPNRFSPKSPDKAHLNLHINSLELGDSAVYFCASSQGGRRLAKNIQYFGAGTRLSVL.